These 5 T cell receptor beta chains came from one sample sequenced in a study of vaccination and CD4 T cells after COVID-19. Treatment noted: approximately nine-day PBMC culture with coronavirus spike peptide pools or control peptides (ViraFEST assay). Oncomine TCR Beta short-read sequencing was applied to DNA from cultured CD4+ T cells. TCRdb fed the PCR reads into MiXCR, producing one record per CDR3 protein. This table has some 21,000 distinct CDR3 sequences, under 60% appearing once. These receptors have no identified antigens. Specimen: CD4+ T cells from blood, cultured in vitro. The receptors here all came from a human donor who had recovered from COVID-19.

The CDR3 reads CASSPTQGGRNYGYTF. In nucleotides, the CDR3 is TGCGCCAGCAGCCCAACGCAGGGAGGGAGAAACTATGGCTACACCTTC. The chain joins TRBV5-1 to TRBJ1-2; D may be TRBD1 (5 bases). The length of the CDR3 is 16 residues. Germline values: CDR1 SGHRS, CDR2 YFSETQ. V shed 4 bases and J shed 2 bases, with 18 bases lying between them.

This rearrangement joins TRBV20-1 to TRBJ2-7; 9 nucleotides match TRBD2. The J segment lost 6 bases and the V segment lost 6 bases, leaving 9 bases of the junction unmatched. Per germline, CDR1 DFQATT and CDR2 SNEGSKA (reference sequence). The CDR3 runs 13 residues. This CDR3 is CSAVSGSRGEQYF. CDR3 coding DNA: TGCAGTGCCGTTAGCGGGAGTAGAGGCGAGCAGTACTTC.

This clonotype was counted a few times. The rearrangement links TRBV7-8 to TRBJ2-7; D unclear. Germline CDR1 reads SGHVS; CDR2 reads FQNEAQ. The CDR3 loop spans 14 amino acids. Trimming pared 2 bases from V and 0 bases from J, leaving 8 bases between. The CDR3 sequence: CASSLISSSYEQYF. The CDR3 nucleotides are TGTGCCAGCAGCTTAATCTCAAGCTCCTACGAGCAGTACTTC.

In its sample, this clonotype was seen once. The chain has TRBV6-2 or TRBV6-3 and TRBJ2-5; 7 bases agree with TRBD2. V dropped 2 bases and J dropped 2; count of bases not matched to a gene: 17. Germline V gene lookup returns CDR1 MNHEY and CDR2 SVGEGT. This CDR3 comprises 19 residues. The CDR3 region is CASSYPDPAWGGSQETQYF. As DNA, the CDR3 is TGTGCCAGCAGTTACCCGGATCCCGCCTGGGGAGGGTCTCAAGAGACCCAGTACTTC.

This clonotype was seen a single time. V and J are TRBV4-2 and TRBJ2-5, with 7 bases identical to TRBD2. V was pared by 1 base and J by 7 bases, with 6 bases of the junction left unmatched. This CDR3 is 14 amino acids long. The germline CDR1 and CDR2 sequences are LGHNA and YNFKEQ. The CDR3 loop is CASSQVSGMGTQYF. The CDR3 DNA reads TGTGCCAGCAGCCAAGTGAGCGGGATGGGGACCCAGTACTTC.